These T cell receptor beta chains were read from a single sample in a study of post-analysis software for immune sequencing data. TCRdb re-derived calls from the PCR reads in MiXCR, one entry per CDR3 protein. The table shows hundreds of thousands of distinct CDR3 sequences, with 25% to 30% occurring only once. Sample: blood. Receptors originate from a girl aged 5 to 17 with multiple sclerosis. Each CDR3 is given with its conserved first and last residue. The D gene is left open where the match is weak. Size is omitted from some rows. Given values are once, few, many or a class for expanded clones.

J	V	size	D	CDR3	DNA
TRBJ2-7	TRBV5-1	-	TRBD2	CASSLVASGRYEQYF	TGCGCCAGCAGCTTGGTAGCTAGCGGGAGATACGAGCAGTACTTC
TRBJ1-5	TRBV5-8	few	-	CASSLTDYPHSNQPQHF	TGTGCCAGCAGCTTGACAGACTACCCACATAGCAATCAGCCCCAGCATTTT
TRBJ1-5	TRBV7-2	many	-	CASSSDSNQPQHF	TGTGCCAGCAGCTCTGATAGCAATCAGCCCCAGCATTTT
TRBJ1-2	TRBV20-1	-	-	CSASDPRGNYGYTF	TGCAGTGCTAGCGACCCTCGGGGGAACTATGGCTACACCTTC
TRBJ2-1	TRBV20-1	-	TRBD2	CSARDRGLAGAKEQFF	TGCAGTGCTAGAGATCGTGGACTAGCGGGAGCAAAGGAGCAGTTCTTC
TRBJ2-7	TRBV20-1	-	-	CSATRLGPSSEQYF	TGCAGTGCCACCCGACTGGGCCCCTCAAGCGAGCAGTACTTC
TRBJ2-1	TRBV7-9	-	TRBD2	CASSLGASGLGEQFF	TGTGCCAGCAGCCTTGGGGCTAGCGGGCTGGGTGAGCAGTTCTTC
TRBJ2-5	TRBV5-1	-	-	CASRDTPKGTQYF	TGCGCCAGCCGGGACACCCCGAAGGGGACCCAGTACTTC
TRBJ1-2	TRBV29-1	-	-	CSAESTGFNYGYTF	TGCAGCGCCGAAAGCACAGGGTTTAACTATGGCTACACCTTC
TRBJ2-3	TRBV5-1	-	TRBD1	CASSSGRQGAVTDTQYF	TGCGCCAGCAGCTCAGGACGACAGGGGGCGGTTACAGATACGCAGTATTTT
TRBJ2-7	TRBV7-2	-	TRBD2	CASSLSASGAYYEQYF	TGTGCCAGCAGCTTATCGGCTAGCGGGGCATACTACGAGCAGTACTTC
TRBJ2-5	TRBV11-2	-	TRBD1	CASSTSTGVTIRGETQYF	TGTGCCAGCAGCACCTCGACAGGGGTGACGATTCGGGGTGAGACCCAGTACTTC
TRBJ2-2	TRBV29-1	few	-	CSVPTATGELFF	TGCAGCGTACCGACAGCCACCGGGGAGCTGTTTTTT
TRBJ1-1	TRBV18	-	-	CASSPQLGGEGEAFF	TGTGCCAGCTCACCGCAACTCGGGGGGGAGGGTGAAGCTTTCTTT
TRBJ2-5	TRBV7-2	few	-	CASSLARSETQYF	TGTGCCAGCAGCTTAGCGAGAAGCGAGACCCAGTACTTC
TRBJ2-1	TRBV4-1	-	-	CASSQDDGGHNEQFF	TGCGCCAGCAGCCAAGACGACGGGGGGCACAATGAGCAGTTCTTC
TRBJ2-3	TRBV20-1	-	-	CSADGTLSASTDTQYF	TGCAGTGCTGACGGGACTCTCAGTGCTAGCACAGATACGCAGTATTTT
TRBJ1-2	TRBV7-9	-	-	CASSGTVDPNYGYTF	TGTGCCAGCAGCGGGACGGTGGATCCTAACTATGGCTACACCTTC
TRBJ1-1	TRBV20-1	-	-	CSARYPGWNTEAFF	TGCAGTGCTAGATACCCAGGATGGAACACTGAAGCTTTCTTT
TRBJ1-3	TRBV12-3/TRBV12-4	-	TRBD1	CASGSGTGMGGNTIYF	TGTGCCAGCGGCTCCGGGACAGGGATGGGTGGAAACACCATATATTTT
TRBJ2-7	TRBV27	few	-	CASSRLGGVGNEQYF	TGTGCCAGCAGTCGACTCGGGGGAGTTGGGAACGAGCAGTACTTC
TRBJ1-4	TRBV9	-	-	CASSTQGTEKLFF	TGTGCCAGCAGCACGCAGGGCACTGAAAAACTGTTTTTT
TRBJ1-4	TRBV7-9	-	-	CASSLPDTEKLFF	TGTGCCAGCAGCTTACCGGATACAGAAAAACTGTTTTTT
TRBJ2-7	TRBV20-1	-	-	CSGGGTPYEQYF	TGCAGTGGGGGTGGGACGCCCTACGAGCAGTACTTC
TRBJ1-1	TRBV7-2	-	-	CASSHALASEAFF	TGTGCCAGCAGTCACGCGCTGGCGAGTGAAGCTTTCTTT
TRBJ2-3	TRBV4-1	few	TRBD2	CASSRPGLATDTQYF	TGCGCCAGCAGCCGACCGGGACTAGCGACAGATACGCAGTATTTT
TRBJ1-6	TRBV5-1	few	-	CASSLSGGGNSPLHF	TGCGCCAGCAGCTTGAGTGGAGGAGGGAATTCACCCCTCCACTTT
TRBJ2-5	TRBV9	few	TRBD2	CASSVVSSGALGTQYF	TGTGCCAGCAGCGTAGTGTCTAGCGGGGCCCTGGGGACCCAGTACTTC
TRBJ1-6	TRBV7-9	-	-	CASSLGRSGSPLHF	TGTGCCAGCAGCTTAGGAAGGTCCGGATCACCCCTCCACTTT
TRBJ2-7	TRBV7-2	-	-	CASSPDPGRSSYEQYF	TGTGCCAGCAGCCCAGACCCGGGACGGAGCTCCTACGAGCAGTACTTC
TRBJ2-6	TRBV15	-	TRBD2	CATSRDRGSGANVLTF	TGTGCCACCAGCAGAGATCGCGGGAGTGGGGCCAACGTCCTGACTTTC